The 30 T cell receptor beta chains listed next were all sequenced from one sample in a study of T cells in localized non-small cell lung cancer. Clones were read by immunoSEQ multiplex PCR, and TCRdb kept only the in-frame ones, dropping some. The sample consists of 13,000 or so clones, 28% of them appearing once. The sample consisted of lung tumor tissue, taken before any cancer treatment. These receptors originate from a female donor at least 60 years old with stage I lung adenocarcinoma.

This clone has a handful of counts. The chain recombines TRBV9 with TRBJ1-2; no firm D call. Deletions cut 3 bases from V and 2 bases from J, with 8 bases between. The CDR3 consists of 13 residues. Germline V gene data show CDR1 as SGDLS and CDR2 as YYNGEE. CDR3 DNA sequence: TGTGCCAGCAGCGGAACAGAGAACTATGGCTACACCTTC. This gives the protein CASSGTENYGYTF.

By frequency in the sample, this clone is medium-sized. V gene TRBV18 combines with J gene TRBJ1-1, with D possibly TRBD1 on 5 matching bases. Germline V gene sequence: CDR1 KGHSH, CDR2 LQKENI. Between the trimmed V and J ends, which lost 2 bases and 0 bases, there was a span of 10 bases. The CDR3 is 15 amino acids. The chain's CDR3 is CASSPAGDVNTEAFF. The CDR3, as DNA: TGTGCCAGCTCACCAGCGGGGGATGTGAACACTGAAGCTTTCTTT.

This clone occurred a few times. V usage is TRBV5-1 and J usage is TRBJ1-4, with D perhaps TRBD1 (6 bases). Between the trimmed V and J ends, which lost 0 bases and 10 bases, there was a span of 16 bases. Looked up from germline, CDR1 is SGHRS and CDR2 is YFSETQ. The CDR3 extends over 15 amino acids. The CDR3 nucleotides are TGCGCCAGCAGCTTGGCCGGGGGGGCGGTAGGAAAACTGTTTTTT. Its protein product is CASSLAGGAVGKLFF.

This clone was seen only a few times. The genes are TRBV1 and TRBJ1-2; the D call TRBD1 from the table was never checked on the DNA. TRBV1 corresponds to a pseudogene. The CDR3 has 15 amino acids. The CDR3 DNA sequence: TGCGCCAGCAGCCCCCCGGTTTGGACAGGACGGGGCTACACCTTC. Its translation is CASSPPVWTGRGYTF.

The chain joins TRBV14 to TRBJ1-1, with D uncertain. Trimming removed 0 bases from V and 0 bases from J, with 14 bases in between. This CDR3 is built from 17 residues. Germline lookup yields CDR1 SGHDN and CDR2 FVKESK. The CDR3 loop reads CASSQENRARMNTEAFF. CDR3 sequence (DNA): TGTGCCAGCAGCCAAGAGAACCGGGCTAGAATGAACACTGAAGCTTTCTTT.

At least ten counts were recorded for this clone. J is TRBJ2-1 and V is TRBV9; D gene uncertain. Germline values: CDR1 SGDLS, CDR2 YYNGEE. CDR3 length: 15 amino acids. With 5 bases removed from V and 0 bases from J, the gap between germline ends came to 12 bases. The CDR3 DNA reads as TGTGCCAGCAGGTTTAGACTTGGCTCCTACAATGAGCAGTTCTTC. Its protein is CASRFRLGSYNEQFF.

This chain joins TRBV11-3 and TRBJ1-3; 7 nucleotides align to TRBD1. With 3 bases clipped from V and 4 bases from J, the junction kept 6 bases outside the gene matches. The CDR3 length is 15 residues. Germline CDR1 reads SGHNT; CDR2 reads YENEEA. CDR3 nucleotides: TGTGCCAGCAGCTTCACAGGGGTAACGGGAAACACCATATATTTT. It is translated as CASSFTGVTGNTIYF.

This clone is labeled as medium-sized. The rearrangement joins TRBV9 to TRBJ1-1; TRBD1 aligns across 11 bases. Germline loops: CDR1 SGDLS, CDR2 YYNGEE. The CDR3 runs to 14 residues. Unmatched junction bases numbered 5, after V lost 0 bases and J lost 10 bases. This CDR3 is CASSVGAGQGGAFF. The CDR3 DNA sequence: TGTGCCAGCAGCGTAGGAGCGGGACAGGGGGGAGCTTTCTTT.

This clone was found a few times. The J gene is TRBJ2-7, the V gene TRBV9; D ambiguous. With 0 bases removed from V and 4 bases from J, the gap between germline ends came to 8 bases. This CDR3 contains 13 residues. Germline CDR1 reads SGDLS; CDR2 reads YYNGEE. CDR3 in DNA: TGTGCCAGCAGCGTAGCTTGGTTTTACGAGCAGTACTTC. As protein: CASSVAWFYEQYF.

This clone was counted only a few times. V is TRBV9 and J is TRBJ1-1; no definite D call. The length of the CDR3 is 13 residues. The V end lost 0 bases, the J end lost 0 bases, and 3 bases lay between the germline ends. The germline gives CDR1 SGDLS, CDR2 YYNGEE. The CDR3 loop is CASSVELNTEAFF. CDR3 bases: TGTGCCAGCAGCGTAGAATTGAACACTGAAGCTTTCTTT.

This clone occurred a few times. This rearrangement joins TRBV9 to TRBJ1-6; D perhaps matches TRBD1 (5 bases). The germline V and J ends were trimmed by 2 bases and 14 bases, with 14 bases remaining between them. Germline values: CDR1 SGDLS, CDR2 YYNGEE. CDR3 length: 13 amino acids. The CDR3 nucleotides read TGTGCCAGCAGCGTTGGTCTGGGACTCACCCTCCACTTT. Translation gives CASSVGLGLTLHF.

The table lists this clone with many counts. The chain combines TRBV11-3 with TRBJ1-4; D not resolved. V was shortened by 2 bases and J by 6 bases, with 10 bases between the two germline ends. Germline V gene lookup returns CDR1 SGHNT and CDR2 YENEEA. The CDR3 consists of 14 residues. The CDR3 nucleotides read TGTGCCAGCAGCTTATTAACAGCCGATGAAAAACTGTTTTTT. Amino acid sequence: CASSLLTADEKLFF.

This rearrangement joins TRBV10-3 to TRBJ2-7; a possible D gene is TRBD1 (6 bases). The CDR3 sequence is 15 residues long. Germline CDR1 ENHRY, CDR2 SYGVKD. The V end was cut by 2 bases, the J end by 5 bases, with 16 bases between. CDR3 DNA: TGTGCCATCAGTGAGCTACAGGGCCTCACGAACGAGCAGTACTTC. Its translation is CAISELQGLTNEQYF.

This clone was observed at least ten times. This chain connects TRBV6-8 to TRBJ2-1, with a weak D call TRBD1 (6 bases). Germline values: CDR1 MNHGY, CDR2 SAAAGT. The CDR3 consists of 14 residues. V was shortened by 2 bases and J by 5 bases, with 10 bases between the two germline ends. The CDR3 nucleotides read TGTGCCAGCAGTTACCTGGGACACAACAATGAGCAGTTCTTC. Protein: CASSYLGHNNEQFF.

This clone showed up just a few times. V gene TRBV15 combines with J gene TRBJ1-2; a possible D gene is TRBD1 (5 bases). Trimming took off 5 bases at V and 4 bases at J, with 14 bases between the two ends. This CDR3 has 14 amino acids. The germline V gene encodes CDR1 LNHNV and CDR2 YYDKDF (reference sequence). CDR3: CATSQTVNGYGYTF. The CDR3 coding sequence is TGTGCCACCAGCCAGACAGTTAATGGCTATGGCTACACCTTC.

This chain connects TRBV19 to TRBJ1-5; D is undetermined. CDR1 is LNHDA and CDR2 is SQIVND in the germline V gene (reference sequence). V lost 6 bases and J 7 bases, leaving 10 bases between the germline ends. The CDR3 covers 12 residues. For the CDR3, the DNA is TGTGCCAGTAGAGGAAACCTACAGCCCCAGCATTTT. It specifies CASRGNLQPQHF.

The V call is TRBV11-3, the J call TRBJ2-1, with no clear D. Trimming left V 1 base short and J 0 bases short, with 7 bases between. The CDR3 has 15 amino acids. Germline V gene sequence: CDR1 SGHNT, CDR2 YENEEA. CDR3 sequence: CASSLGTLSYNEQFF. In nucleotides, the CDR3 is TGTGCCAGCAGCTTAGGGACCCTCTCCTACAATGAGCAGTTCTTC.

The chain uses TRBV10-2 and TRBJ1-4; D perhaps matches TRBD1 (6 bases). The V gene's germline CDR1 is WSHSY and CDR2 SAAADI. This CDR3 has 13 residues. Trimming removed 11 bases from V and 8 bases from J, with 18 bases in between. In DNA form, the CDR3 reads TGCGCCTCCCTCCGGGGGCCGGGAGAAAAACTGTTTTTT. Protein: CASLRGPGEKLFF.

This clone was observed a few times. The gene calls are TRBV6-8 and TRBJ2-1, with D possibly TRBD1 on 5 matching bases. Looked up from germline, CDR1 is MNHGY and CDR2 is SAAAGT. The ends were cut back, 10 bases at V and 6 bases at J, with 16 bases in the middle. The CDR3 has 13 amino acids. The CDR3 region has the DNA TGTGCCATCACGGGCGGACAAGGCAATGAGCAGTTCTTC. Amino acid sequence: CAITGGQGNEQFF.

This clone is deemed medium-sized. The rearrangement joins TRBV9 to TRBJ2-7; 13 nucleotides agree with TRBD2. V shed 3 bases and J 6 bases; nucleotides not matched to a gene: 6. Germline-derived CDR1 and CDR2 are SGDLS and YYNGEE. This CDR3 has 15 amino acids. In DNA, the CDR3 is TGTGCCAGCAGCGCGGGACTAGCGGGATCTGGCGAGCAGTACTTC. Protein product: CASSAGLAGSGEQYF.

This clone was recorded a few times. J is TRBJ1-2 and V is TRBV29-1; TRBD1 is a possible D gene (5 bases). Germline assignment: CDR1 SQVTM and CDR2 ANQGSEA. There are 15 residues in the CDR3. Trimming cost V 5 bases and J 0 bases, with 16 bases left between them. The CDR3 DNA reads as TGCAGCGTTACCCAGGGAATTACCTCTAACTATGGCTACACCTTC. This translates into CSVTQGITSNYGYTF.

This sequence joins TRBV30 and TRBJ1-2; no reliable D call. Trimming took 8 bases from V and 4 from J, leaving 14 bases between them. This CDR3 contains 12 residues. CDR1 and CDR2 (germline): GTSNPN, SVGIG (reference sequence). The CDR3 is CAGPFGVYGYTF. CDR3 DNA sequence: TGTGCCGGGCCCTTTGGTGTCTATGGCTACACCTTC.

The V call is TRBV30, the J call TRBJ1-5; the D gene is possibly TRBD1 (5 bases). Germline loops: CDR1 GTSNPN, CDR2 SVGIG (reference sequence). Trimming left V 3 bases short and J 7 bases short, with 13 bases between. CDR3 length: 13 residues. This CDR3 reads CAWSPQGGQPQHF. The CDR3 nucleotides read TGTGCCTGGAGCCCTCAGGGTGGGCAGCCCCAGCATTTT. Variable domain in full (rest from reference TRBV30 and TRBJ1-5): SQTIHQWPATLVQPVGSPLSLECTVEGTSNPNLYWYRQAAGRGLQLLFYSVGIGQISSEVPQNLSASRPQDRQFILSSKKLLLSDSGFYLCAWSPQGGQPQHFGDGTRLSIL.

This clone was recorded many times. This chain joins TRBV11-3 and TRBJ1-4; perhaps TRBD1 as D (5 bases). This CDR3 has 15 amino acids. Germline CDR1 and CDR2: SGHNT and YENEEA. V lost 3 bases to trimming and J lost 7 bases, with 15 bases between them. CDR3 coding DNA: TGTGCCAGCAGCTTGGATATAAGGGGAAGTGAAAAACTGTTTTTT. As protein: CASSLDIRGSEKLFF.

The rearrangement joins TRBV28 to TRBJ2-1; 13 bases fit TRBD2. V lost 5 bases and J lost 0; bases outside the gene matches: 10. Germline V gene sequence: CDR1 MDHEN, CDR2 SYDVKM. The CDR3 consists of 19 residues. The CDR3 DNA reads TGTGCCAGCAGTCCCTCCACCAGGACTAGCGGGAGCTCCTACAATGAGCAGTTCTTC. Its translation: CASSPSTRTSGSSYNEQFF.

The chain recombines TRBV11-3 with TRBJ1-1, with D perhaps matching TRBD1 (5 bases). Germline assignment: CDR1 SGHNT and CDR2 YENEEA. The CDR3 spans 14 residues. V dropped 4 bases and J dropped 4 bases, with 13 bases sitting between them. DNA of the CDR3: TGTGCCAGCAGCTGGAGGGGCGGCGGCACTGAAGCTTTCTTT. It codes for CASSWRGGGTEAFF.

This clone was recorded only once. This chain uses TRBV18 with TRBJ2-1; D might be TRBD2 (5 bases). The CDR3 is 12 amino acids. V was cut by 0 bases and J by 9 bases, with 6 bases left in between. The germline V gene encodes CDR1 KGHSH and CDR2 LQKENI. The chain's CDR3 is CASSPPRGEQFF. The CDR3 region has the DNA TGTGCCAGCTCACCACCCCGGGGTGAGCAGTTCTTC.

This clone was counted only a few times. This chain connects TRBV11-3 to TRBJ1-2, with a weak D call TRBD1 (5 bases). The germline gives CDR1 SGHNT, CDR2 YENEEA. The CDR3 loop spans 14 amino acids. Trimming cost V 3 bases and J 8 bases, with 16 bases left between them. CDR3 DNA: TGTGCCAGCAGCTTGGATCCAGGGTTTAAGGGCTACACCTTC. Protein: CASSLDPGFKGYTF.

V usage is TRBV14 and J usage is TRBJ1-1; D call uncertain. Germline V gene data show CDR1 as SGHDN and CDR2 as FVKESK. V lost 1 base to trimming and J lost 6 bases, with 15 bases between them. CDR3 length: 15 residues. CDR3 amino acids: CASSQGFLFPPEAFF. The CDR3 DNA reads TGTGCCAGCAGCCAAGGGTTCCTGTTTCCCCCTGAAGCTTTCTTT.

This chain joins TRBV12-5 and TRBJ2-3; tentative D call: TRBD2 (5 bases). Trimming shortened V by 1 base and J by 3 bases, and 8 bases separated the two germline ends. This CDR3 comprises 14 residues. Germline lookup yields CDR1 LGHNT and CDR2 FRNRAP. In DNA, the CDR3 is TGTGCTAGTGGTTTGGAGCGGACGACAGATACGCAGTATTTT. Amino acid sequence: CASGLERTTDTQYF. Complete variable domain (other parts from reference TRBV12-5 and TRBJ2-3): DARVTQTPRHKVTEMGQEVTMRCQPILGHNTVFWYRQTMMQGLELLAYFRNRAPLDDSGMPKDRFSAEMPDATLATLKIQPSEPRDSAVYFCASGLERTTDTQYFGPGTRLTVL.